This T cell receptor (beta chain) was captured by sequencing in a study of blood T cell repertoires in COVID-19. Study-level background: Sites across the United States, Italy and Spain contributed samples from acute and convalescent COVID-19. T cells, B-cell-depleted T cells, or PBMCs provided the cDNA or gDNA that served as material.

This clone appeared a few times. TCRdb's table, derived via immunoSEQ multiplex PCR, lists solely in-frame clones and lacks some. Of about 170,000 clones listed, around four fifths were seen once; the top ten hold approximately 7.6%. Seattle researchers signed up patients amid active infection and tracked them longitudinally. The clonotype comes from a woman at least 80 years old with COVID-19, enrolled during active disease. Material: peripheral blood.

The CDR3 DNA sequence: TGCGCCAGCAGCTCCCCCTCGGGTGTCCAAGAGACCCAGTACTTC. Translation: CASSSPSGVQETQYF. The V and J genes are TRBV5-1 and TRBJ2-5, with D unresolved. The ends were cut back, 3 bases at V and 1 base at J, with 13 bases in the middle. Germline CDR1 and CDR2: SGHRS and YFSETQ. CDR3 length: 15 amino acids.